These 9 T cell receptor beta chains came from one sample sequenced in a study of blood T cell repertoires in COVID-19 (TCRdb year 2020). The library was obtained by the immunoSEQ multiplex PCR assay. Held by TCRdb, this immuneACCESS table contains in-frame sequences only and omits some clones. Under half of the omission traces to an unresolved V gene where checked; the cause of the rest is unknown. This sample holds around 170,000 clones; roughly 84% were observed only once. In total, the top ten clones hold 1.5% of the sample. Material: peripheral blood. All receptors derive from a human donor in a cohort sampled during active COVID-19.

This clone has just one count. This chain links TRBV3-1 (or the pseudogene TRBV3-2) with TRBJ2-5; TRBD2 matches 10 bases. Germline CDR1 reads LGHDT; CDR2 reads YNNKEL (reference sequence). The CDR3 contains 15 residues. Trimming cost V 4 bases and J 5 bases; bases outside gene matches: 7. CDR3 in amino acids: CASSLSGGLGETQYF. For the CDR3, the DNA is TGTGCCAGCAGCCTTAGCGGGGGGCTCGGGGAGACCCAGTACTTC.

CDR3 sequence reads: CASSLGTGASGGNTIYF. The CDR3 nucleotides read TGTGCCAGCAGCTTAGGGACAGGGGCCTCGGGGGGAAACACCATATATTTT. The genes are TRBV7-9 and TRBJ1-3; 9 nucleotides align to TRBD1. With V trimmed by 1 base and J by 4 bases, 8 bases remained unmatched. Germline V lookup: CDR1 SEHNR, CDR2 FQNEAQ (reference sequence). CDR3 length equals 17 residues.

This chain links TRBV6-4 with TRBJ1-4; 7 bases agree with TRBD1. Unmatched junction bases numbered 13, after V lost 6 bases and J lost 9 bases. The germline V gene encodes CDR1 MRHNA and CDR2 SNTAGT. The CDR3 has 15 amino acids. This CDR3 is CASSLPHRDSQKLFF. The CDR3 DNA is TGTGCCAGCAGCCTCCCCCACCGGGACAGTCAAAAACTGTTTTTT.

The chain uses TRBV9 and TRBJ2-1, with D perhaps matching TRBD1 (6 bases). V was shortened by 0 bases and J by 4 bases, with 11 bases between the two germline ends. Germline V gene sequence: CDR1 SGDLS, CDR2 YYNGEE. This CDR3 has 15 residues. The CDR3 here is CASSVGRGTYNEQFF. CDR3 nucleotide sequence: TGTGCCAGCAGCGTAGGAAGGGGGACATACAATGAGCAGTTCTTC.

This chain joins TRBV5-1 and TRBJ2-1; TRBD2 agrees at 9 bases. The junction had 7 bases not matched to a gene; V was cut back by 4 bases and J by 5 bases. The CDR3 runs 15 residues. From germline, CDR1 is SGHRS and CDR2 YFSETQ. The CDR3 bases are TGCGCCAGCAGCCCCCAACTAGCGGGCAACAATGAGCAGTTCTTC. Translation gives CASSPQLAGNNEQFF.

CDR3 amino acids: CASSMGGVNTGELFF. In DNA, the CDR3 is TGTGCCAGTAGTATGGGCGGGGTCAACACCGGGGAGCTGTTTTTT. The rearrangement links TRBV19 to TRBJ2-2; a weak D match, TRBD2 (6 bases). Germline CDR1 and CDR2: LNHDA and SQIVND (reference sequence). The CDR3 spans 15 residues. The V gene lost 3 bases and the J gene lost 2 bases, with 10 bases spanning the gap.

This chain connects TRBV20-1 to TRBJ1-5, with 9 bases lining up with TRBD1. The CDR3 is made up of 18 amino acids. The junction had 21 bases not matched to a gene; V was cut back by 3 bases and J by 9 bases. Germline assignment: CDR1 DFQATT and CDR2 SNEGSKA (reference sequence). The CDR3 region is CSASETGGGRFGFGPQHF. In DNA form, the CDR3 reads TGCAGTGCTAGTGAGACAGGGGGGGGCAGATTTGGTTTTGGGCCCCAGCATTTT.

This sequence joins TRBV6-2 or TRBV6-3 and TRBJ1-5; D remains ambiguous. Germline V gives CDR1 MNHEY, CDR2 SVGEGT. V was shortened by 5 bases and J by 3 bases, with 11 bases between the two germline ends. This CDR3 contains 14 residues. The CDR3 region has the DNA TGTGCCAGCAGTCACGACACAGACAATCAGCCCCAGCATTTT. Protein sequence: CASSHDTDNQPQHF.

The count of this clone is one. The gene calls are TRBV11-2 and TRBJ2-1, with 10 bases that match TRBD1. Germline V gives CDR1 SGHAT, CDR2 FQNNGV. Trimming at V came to 1 base and at J to 7 bases, leaving 7 bases not matched to a gene. This CDR3 region has 16 residues. CDR3 DNA: TGTGCCAGCAGCTTAGTCAGACAGGGGGCGCGGAATGAGCAGTTCTTC. It is translated as CASSLVRQGARNEQFF.